Reported below is one T cell receptor (beta chain). A read error may be the cause here, since a much bigger clone is one base away. The sample originates from a study of shared clonotypes between healthy human individuals. The data were produced by immunoSEQ multiplex PCR, yet TCRdb's version contains in-frame clones alone and is incomplete. Among fewer than 1.4 million clones listed, approximately 80% were seen once. V was trimmed by 6 bases and J by 0 bases, leaving 17 bases between them. Germline V CDR1 and CDR2: SQVTM, ANQGSEA. This CDR3 has 15 amino acids. The sequence came from a man aged 18 to 29 in good health. Some clones in this sample may be carry-over from other donors' samples. The sample taken for sequencing was memory CD4+ T cells from PBMCs. Stated subset: CD45RA-negative fraction. This chain links TRBV29-1 with TRBJ1-1, with D maybe TRBD1 (5 bases). Written as DNA, the CDR3 is TGCAGCGTCGGGGGGGGTTGGAGAATGAACACTGAAGCTTTCTTT. It translates to CSVGGGWRMNTEAFF.